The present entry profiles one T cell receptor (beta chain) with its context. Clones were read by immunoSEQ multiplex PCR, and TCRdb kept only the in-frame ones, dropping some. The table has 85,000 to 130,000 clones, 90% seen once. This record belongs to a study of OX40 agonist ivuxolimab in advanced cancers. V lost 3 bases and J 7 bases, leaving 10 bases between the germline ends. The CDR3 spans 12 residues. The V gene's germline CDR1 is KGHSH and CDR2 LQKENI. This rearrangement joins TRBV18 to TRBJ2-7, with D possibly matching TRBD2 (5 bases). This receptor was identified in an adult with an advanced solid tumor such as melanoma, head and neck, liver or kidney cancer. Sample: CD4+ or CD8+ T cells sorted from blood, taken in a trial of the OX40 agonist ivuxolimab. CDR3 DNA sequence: TGTGCCAGCTCACCTATAACGGGGGAGCAGTACTTC. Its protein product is CASSPITGEQYF.